The present T cell receptor (beta chain) was sequenced within a study of radiation and T cells in renal cell carcinoma. Across the whole study: Nephrectomy followed 15 Gy stereotactic body radiation by 4 weeks.

Germline CDR1 and CDR2: MDHEN and SYDVKM. The V end lost 2 bases, the J end lost 2 bases, and 9 bases lay between the germline ends. The CDR3 sequence is 14 residues long. Clones were read by immunoSEQ multiplex PCR, and TCRdb kept only the in-frame ones, dropping some. The data hold 110,000 to 150,000 clones, with 70% to 90% observed a single time. Time point: baseline pretreatment blood. This sample's treatment: 15 Gy SBRT to primary tumor, nephrectomy 4 weeks later. Radiation-treated patients gave blood at baseline, week 2 and week 4. The tumor was a clear cell renal cell carcinoma. This chain uses TRBV28 with TRBJ2-5; D perhaps matches TRBD1 (5 bases). This specimen was blood, taken from a patient whose treatment included radiotherapy and nephrectomy. The sequence was obtained from a woman in her forties or fifties with renal cell carcinoma. The chain's CDR3 is CASSLTDTQETQYF. CDR3 DNA sequence: TGTGCCAGCAGTTTAACGGACACGCAAGAGACCCAGTACTTC.